The entry below describes one T cell receptor beta chain. This specimen comes from a study of PD-L1 blockade in urothelial cancer. About the research overall: The year 2014 saw patients start atezolizumab, 1,200 mg intravenously every 3 weeks. Median blood clonality was roughly 0.072, with 86,000 or so unique TCRs.

Germline lookup yields CDR1 MDHEN and CDR2 SYDVKM. V lost 4 bases and J 7 bases, leaving 11 bases between the germline ends. The CDR3 totals 13 residues. Noted time point: pretreatment peripheral blood. Measured with immunoSEQ multiplex PCR; TCRdb has only the in-frame clones, and not every one. The profile covers fewer than 60,000 clones, with about 88% appearing a single time and roughly 2.9% taken by the ten largest. The sample here was PBMCs, taken around atezolizumab (anti-PD-L1) treatment. The sequence was obtained from a man in his 70s with urothelial cancer. The genes are TRBV28 and TRBJ2-1; D is perhaps TRBD2 (6 bases). CDR3 loop: CASSYGGINEQFF. CDR3 bases: TGTGCCAGCAGTTATGGCGGGATAAATGAGCAGTTCTTC.